This T cell receptor beta chain was sequenced in a study of lymphopenia after photon versus proton radiotherapy. General observations from the study: After the lymphocyte nadir, photon-treated repertoires showed oligoclonal expansion, especially of CD8+ Temra cells. Relative stability marked proton patients; photon patients lost diversity and naive cells. Larger post-nadir TCR diversity loss correlated inversely with survival in deceased patients. Authors raise, but do not show, better survival with proton therapy.

TCRdb's table, derived via immunoSEQ multiplex PCR, lists solely in-frame clones and lacks some. The profile covers around 26,000 clones, with 65% to 85% appearing a single time and over 20% taken by the ten largest. The CDR3 spans 17 residues. The ends lost 4 bases at V and 3 bases at J; junction bases unmatched: 8. The germline V gene encodes CDR1 SGHRS and CDR2 YFSETQ. For this clone: No antigen is known for it.

The specimen comprised peripheral blood, sampled from a patient treated with proton-based radiotherapy. This TCR was sampled from a woman aged 70-85 years with pancreatic cancer. V gene TRBV5-1 combines with J gene TRBJ2-1, with 12 bases matching TRBD2. Written as DNA, the CDR3 is TGCGCCAGCAGCCTGGCCCTGACTAGCGGGAGCTACAATGAGCAGTTCTTC. Residues: CASSLALTSGSYNEQFF.